Sequencing of this T cell receptor (beta chain) was carried out in a study of blood T cell repertoires in COVID-19 (dated by TCRdb to 2018 to 2021). About the study as a whole: Samples covering the acute and convalescent phases of COVID-19 were provided by collaborators in the United States, Italy and Spain. The samples were drawn from the first 160 participants of the ongoing ImmuneRACE study and from some 1,300 subjects provided by 6 global collaborators. The prospective study material was composed of cDNA or gDNA derived from T cells, B-cell-depleted T cells, or PBMCs. The sample metadata nearly always contained a de-identified subject ID, COVID-19 status, age in years and sex. The repertoires were released in a freely available public database intended as a resource for research on the immune response to SARS-CoV-2. Deeply sampled blood TCRbeta repertoires from subjects exposed to, actively infected with, or recovered from COVID-19 were included in the dataset. HLA class I and class II types, where available, came from metadata supplied by the sample provider rather than from assay-based typing. Summary of the overall study and its limitations: The amount of clinical and demographic metadata varied by source and participant and was provided uncurated.

On this clone itself: The clone's antigen remains unknown. Base-call qualities are not available, and no considerably larger clone is one nucleotide away.

TCRbeta CDR3 regions were amplified from genomic DNA using the immunoSEQ Assay, a bias-controlled multiplex PCR. In the source study's methods: Nucleated cell counts per sample were estimated from amplification of reference gene primers within the assay. To quantify the absolute abundance of each unique TCRbeta CDR3 rearrangement, sequence reads were collapsed and filtered. For each sample, productive Simpson clonality was calculated as the square root of Simpson's diversity index over productive rearrangements. The source is immuneACCESS, and TCRdb retained only in-frame sequences with V and J called. Part of the clones is not carried over; for the studies checked, unresolved V genes explain less than half of this, and the remainder is unexplained. V, J and clone size were drawn from that table, and D and trimming were deduced from the DNA. In this sample the table shows approximately 100,000 clones, approximately 92% of which occur a single time. The leading ten clones occupy approximately 5.4% of the sample.

Collaborating institutions collected whole blood in K2EDTA tubes following their own protocols. For TCRbeta analysis, collaborator samples were shipped as frozen whole blood, as isolated PBMCs, or as DNA extracted from either sample type. The CDR3, from cysteine to phenylalanine, totals 14 residues. Only the CDR3 part of the read is kept: 42 bases, read in frame from the first base. V loses 4 bases of germline sequence and J loses 5 bases, and the interval between the two ends is 15 bases. The germline V gene sets CDR1 to SQVTM and CDR2 to ANQGSEA. The rearranged chain carries TRBV29-1 and TRBJ1-5; the D gene is perhaps TRBD1, on 6 matching bases. The sample taken for sequencing was peripheral blood. The clonotype originates from a man aged 50 or older with active COVID-19. Here is the DNA: TGCAGCGTTGGAGGGGGAGCTCGGGATCAGCCCCAGCATTTT. The resulting protein is CSVGGGARDQPQHF.